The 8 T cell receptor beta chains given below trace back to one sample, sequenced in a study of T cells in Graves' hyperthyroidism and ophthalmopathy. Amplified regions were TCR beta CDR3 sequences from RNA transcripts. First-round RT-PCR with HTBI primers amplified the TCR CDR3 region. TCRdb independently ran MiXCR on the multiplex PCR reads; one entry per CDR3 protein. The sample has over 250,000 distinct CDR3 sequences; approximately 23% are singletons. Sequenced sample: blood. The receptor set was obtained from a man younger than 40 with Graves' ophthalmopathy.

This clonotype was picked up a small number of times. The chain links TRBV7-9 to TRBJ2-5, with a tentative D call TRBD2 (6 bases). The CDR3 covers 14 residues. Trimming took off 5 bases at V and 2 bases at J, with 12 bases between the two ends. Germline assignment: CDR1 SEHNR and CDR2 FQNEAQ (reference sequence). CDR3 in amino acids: CASSIGTVQETQYF. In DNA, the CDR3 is TGTGCCAGCAGCATTGGGACTGTTCAAGAGACCCAGTACTTC. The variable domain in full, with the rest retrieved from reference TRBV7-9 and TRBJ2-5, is DTGVSQNPRHKITKRGQNVTFRCDPISEHNRLYWYRQTLGQGPEFLTYFQNEAQLEKSRLLSDRFSAERPKGSFSTLEIQRTEQGDSAMYLCASSIGTVQETQYFGPGTRLLVL.

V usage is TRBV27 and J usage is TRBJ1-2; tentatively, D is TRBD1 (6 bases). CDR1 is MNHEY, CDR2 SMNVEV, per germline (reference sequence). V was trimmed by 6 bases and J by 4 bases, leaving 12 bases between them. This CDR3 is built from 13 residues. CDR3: CASSDLGGYGYTF. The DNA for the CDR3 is TGTGCCAGCAGCGATCTAGGGGGCTATGGCTACACCTTC.

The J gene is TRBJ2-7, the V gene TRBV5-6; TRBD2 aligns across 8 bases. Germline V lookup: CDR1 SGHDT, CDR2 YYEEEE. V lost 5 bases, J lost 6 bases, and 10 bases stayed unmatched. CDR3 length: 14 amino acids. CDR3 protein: CASRIESGSGEQYF. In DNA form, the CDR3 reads TGTGCCAGCAGAATTGAAAGCGGGAGTGGCGAGCAGTACTTC.

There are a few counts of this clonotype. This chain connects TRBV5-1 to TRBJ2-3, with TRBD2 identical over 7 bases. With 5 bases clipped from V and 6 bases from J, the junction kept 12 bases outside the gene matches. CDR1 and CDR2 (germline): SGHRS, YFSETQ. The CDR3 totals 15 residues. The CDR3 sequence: CASSPSGAPTDTQYF. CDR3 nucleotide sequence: TGCGCCAGCAGTCCCAGCGGGGCTCCCACCGATACGCAGTATTTT.

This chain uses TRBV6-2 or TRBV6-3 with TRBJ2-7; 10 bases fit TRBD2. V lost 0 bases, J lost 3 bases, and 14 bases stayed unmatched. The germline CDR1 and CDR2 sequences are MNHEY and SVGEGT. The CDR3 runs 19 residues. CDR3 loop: CASSYSLKREGPKNYEQYF. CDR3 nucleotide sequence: TGTGCCAGCAGTTACTCTTTAAAGCGGGAGGGCCCAAAAAACTACGAGCAGTACTTC.

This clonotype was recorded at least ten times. In DNA, the CDR3 is TGCGCCAGCAGCCCACAGTCTACCTACGAGCAGTACTTC. Its translation is CASSPQSTYEQYF. The chain has TRBV5-1 and TRBJ2-7; no clear D. The CDR3 has 13 amino acids. The V gene lost 4 bases and the J gene lost 2 bases, with 10 bases spanning the gap. Germline lookup yields CDR1 SGHRS and CDR2 YFSETQ.

The CDR3 DNA sequence: TGCAGCGTTGAAGACCAGCAAATAGCCATGAACACTGAAGCTTTCTTT. It is translated as CSVEDQQIAMNTEAFF. V is TRBV29-1 and J is TRBJ1-1, with D unclear. Trimming cost V 0 bases and J 0 bases, with 14 bases left between them. The V gene's germline CDR1 is SQVTM and CDR2 ANQGSEA. The length of the CDR3 is 16 residues.

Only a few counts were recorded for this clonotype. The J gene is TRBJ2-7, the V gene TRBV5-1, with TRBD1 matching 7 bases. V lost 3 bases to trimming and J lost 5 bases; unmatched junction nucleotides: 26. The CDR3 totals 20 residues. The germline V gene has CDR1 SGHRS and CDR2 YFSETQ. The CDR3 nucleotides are TGCGCCAGCAGCTCCCCCGCCGGGACAGCAAGGGGGTCAAGAGGCCACGAGCAGTACTTC. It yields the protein CASSSPAGTARGSRGHEQYF. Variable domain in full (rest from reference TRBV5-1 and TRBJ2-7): KAGVTQTPRYLIKTRGQQVTLSCSPISGHRSVSWYQQTPGQGLQFLFEYFSETQRNKGNFPGRFSGRQFSNSRSEMNVSTLELGDSALYLCASSSPAGTARGSRGHEQYFGPGTRLTVT.